Presented here are 5 T cell receptor beta chains from one specimen sequenced in a study of cytomegalovirus exposure and HLA in healthy donors. Vbeta (60) and Jbeta (13) primers were used in the PCR. Clones were read by immunoSEQ multiplex PCR, and TCRdb kept only the in-frame ones, dropping some. This sample's table reports approximately 46,000 clones. Sample: PBMCs. The receptors here all came from a male donor in good health and CMV-seronegative.

The CDR3 sequence is CSVVSLFETQYF. As DNA, the CDR3 is TGCAGCGTTGTCTCTTTGTTCGAGACCCAGTACTTC. The chain recombines TRBV29-1 with TRBJ2-5; D gene uncertain. Germline CDR1 reads SQVTM; CDR2 reads ANQGSEA. Trimming took 4 bases from V and 5 from J, leaving 11 bases between them. This CDR3 is 12 amino acids long.

This rearrangement joins TRBV5-1 to TRBJ1-1; possibly TRBD1 for D (5 bases). Trimming took off 0 bases at V and 1 base at J, with 10 bases between the two ends. CDR3 size: 15 residues. The V gene's germline CDR1 is SGHRS and CDR2 YFSETQ. The DNA of the CDR3 is TGCGCCAGCAGCTTGGCCCGGGGGGGGAACACTGAAGCTTTCTTT. This translates into CASSLARGGNTEAFF.

This rearrangement joins TRBV5-6 to TRBJ1-4, with TRBD1 matching 10 bases. V gave up 3 bases and J gave up 11 bases; unmatched junction bases: 7. The V gene's germline CDR1 is SGHDT and CDR2 YYEEEE. The CDR3 sequence is 14 residues long. The CDR3 coding sequence is TGTGCCAGCAGCTACGGGCGGACAGGGGGTAAACTGTTTTTT. Its translation: CASSYGRTGGKLFF.

The V call is TRBV7-2, the J call TRBJ2-7; TRBD2 aligns across 13 bases. The germline V gene has CDR1 SGHTA and CDR2 FQGNSA. This CDR3 comprises 16 residues. V lost 6 bases to trimming and J lost 5 bases; unmatched junction nucleotides: 10. CDR3 residues: CASSPGDGLAGDEQYF. CDR3 DNA sequence: TGTGCCAGCAGTCCGGGGGATGGACTAGCGGGAGACGAGCAGTACTTC.

The chain recombines TRBV9 with TRBJ1-2; D gene ambiguous. The V gene's germline CDR1 is SGDLS and CDR2 YYNGEE. This CDR3 comprises 14 residues. The germline V and J ends were trimmed by 5 bases and 7 bases, with 18 bases remaining between them. CDR3 region: CASSGWQNGPGYTF. As DNA, the CDR3 is TGTGCCAGCAGTGGGTGGCAGAATGGGCCTGGCTACACCTTC. The variable domain in full, with the rest retrieved from reference TRBV9 and TRBJ1-2, is DSGVTQTPKHLITATGQRVTLRCSPRSGDLSVYWYQQSLDQGLQFLIQYYNGEERAKGNILERFSAQQFPDLHSELNLSSLELGDSALYFCASSGWQNGPGYTFGSGTRLTVV.